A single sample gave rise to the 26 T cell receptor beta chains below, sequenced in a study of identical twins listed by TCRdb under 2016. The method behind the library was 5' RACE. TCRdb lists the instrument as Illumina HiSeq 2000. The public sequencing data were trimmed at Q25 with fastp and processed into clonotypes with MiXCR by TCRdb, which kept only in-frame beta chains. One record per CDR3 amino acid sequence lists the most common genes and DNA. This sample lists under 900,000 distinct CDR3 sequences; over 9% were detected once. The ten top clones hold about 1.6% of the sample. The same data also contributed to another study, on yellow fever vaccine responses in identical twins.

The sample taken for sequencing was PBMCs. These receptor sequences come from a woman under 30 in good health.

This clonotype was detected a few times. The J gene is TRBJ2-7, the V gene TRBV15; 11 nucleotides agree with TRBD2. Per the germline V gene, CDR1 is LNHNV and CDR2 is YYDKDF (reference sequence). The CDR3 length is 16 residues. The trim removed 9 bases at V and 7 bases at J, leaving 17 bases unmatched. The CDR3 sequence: CATEKVAGGPAGEQYF. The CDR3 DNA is TGTGCCACAGAAAAGGTAGCGGGAGGGCCTGCGGGGGAGCAGTACTTC.

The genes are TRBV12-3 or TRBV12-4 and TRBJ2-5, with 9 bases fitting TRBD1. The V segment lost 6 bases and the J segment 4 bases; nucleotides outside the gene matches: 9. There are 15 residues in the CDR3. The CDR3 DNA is TGTGCCAGCAGCCCCTCCCCGGACAGGGGAGAGACCCAGTACTTC. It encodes CASSPSPDRGETQYF.

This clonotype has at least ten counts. CDR3 sequence: CASSSHVAGGYNEQFF. In nucleotides, the CDR3 is TGCGCCAGCAGCTCCCACGTAGCGGGGGGGTACAATGAGCAGTTCTTC. This chain connects TRBV5-1 to TRBJ2-1; 11 bases fit TRBD2. V shed 3 bases and J 4 bases; nucleotides not matched to a gene: 6. This CDR3 is built from 16 residues. The germline V gene has CDR1 SGHRS and CDR2 YFSETQ.

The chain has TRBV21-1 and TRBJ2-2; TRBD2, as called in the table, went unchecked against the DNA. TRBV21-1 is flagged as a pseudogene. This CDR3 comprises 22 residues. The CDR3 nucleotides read TGTGCCAGCAGCAAAAGGCCCTGCTGGTGCGGGAGCGATCCTCGCGGCACCGGGGAGCTGTTTTTT. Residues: CASSKRPCWCGSDPRGTGELFF.

For the CDR3, the DNA is TGTGCCATCAGTTCTGGAGTGACTAGCGGGAGTCTCGCGTACAATGAGCAGTTCTTC. Its protein is CAISSGVTSGSLAYNEQFF. The rearrangement joins TRBV10-3 to TRBJ2-1, with TRBD2 identical over 12 bases. Germline V gene lookup returns CDR1 ENHRY and CDR2 SYGVKD. The ends lost 5 bases at V and 4 bases at J; junction bases unmatched: 15. This CDR3 is built from 19 residues.

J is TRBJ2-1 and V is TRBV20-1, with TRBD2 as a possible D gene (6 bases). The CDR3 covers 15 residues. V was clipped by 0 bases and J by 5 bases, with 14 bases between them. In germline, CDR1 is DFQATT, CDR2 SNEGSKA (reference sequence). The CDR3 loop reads CSAREDYGLDNEQFF. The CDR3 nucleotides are TGCAGTGCTAGAGAGGACTACGGCTTGGACAATGAGCAGTTCTTC.

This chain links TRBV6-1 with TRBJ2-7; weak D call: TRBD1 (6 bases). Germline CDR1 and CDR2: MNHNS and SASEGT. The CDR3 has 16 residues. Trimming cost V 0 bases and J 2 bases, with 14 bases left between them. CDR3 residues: CASSEALQAGAYEQYV. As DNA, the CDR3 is TGTGCCAGCAGTGAAGCGCTTCAGGCAGGGGCCTACGAGCAGTACGTC.

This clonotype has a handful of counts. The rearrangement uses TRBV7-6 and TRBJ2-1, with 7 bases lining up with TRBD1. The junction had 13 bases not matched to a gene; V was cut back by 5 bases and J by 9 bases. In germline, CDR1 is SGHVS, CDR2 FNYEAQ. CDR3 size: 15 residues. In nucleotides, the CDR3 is TGTGCCAGCAGCCCGTGGACAGGAGCTGGGGGTGAGCAGTTCTTC. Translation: CASSPWTGAGGEQFF. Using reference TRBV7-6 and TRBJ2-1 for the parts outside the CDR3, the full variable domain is GAGVSQSPRYKVTKRGQDVALRCDPISGHVSLYWYRQALGQGPEFLTYFNYEAQQDKSGLPNDRFSAERPEGSISTLTIQRTEQRDSAMYRCASSPWTGAGGEQFFGPGTRLTVL.

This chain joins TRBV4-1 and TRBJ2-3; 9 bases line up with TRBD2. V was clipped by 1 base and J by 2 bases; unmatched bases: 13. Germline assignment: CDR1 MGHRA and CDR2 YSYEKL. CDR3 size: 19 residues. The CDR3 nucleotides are TGCGCCAGCAGCCAAGCGCTTGTGGCTAGCGGGACCTACACAGATACGCAGTATTTT. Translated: CASSQALVASGTYTDTQYF.

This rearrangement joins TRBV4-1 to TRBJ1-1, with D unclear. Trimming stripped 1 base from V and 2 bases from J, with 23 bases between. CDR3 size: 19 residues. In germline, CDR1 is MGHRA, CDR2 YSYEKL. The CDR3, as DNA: TGCGCCAGCAGCCAAGGTTCTCTGAGGGCGATCCCTTTAAACACTGAAGCTTTCTTT. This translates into CASSQGSLRAIPLNTEAFF.

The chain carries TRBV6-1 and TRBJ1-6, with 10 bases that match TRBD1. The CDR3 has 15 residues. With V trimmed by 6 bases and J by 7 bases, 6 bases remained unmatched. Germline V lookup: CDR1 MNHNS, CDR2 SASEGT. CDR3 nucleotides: TGTGCCAGCAGCTTCCTGGGACAGGGGAATTCACCCCTCCACTTT. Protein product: CASSFLGQGNSPLHF.

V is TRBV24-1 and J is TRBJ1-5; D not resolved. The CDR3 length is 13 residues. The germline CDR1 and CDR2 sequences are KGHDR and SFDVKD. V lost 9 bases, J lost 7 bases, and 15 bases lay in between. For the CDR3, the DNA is TGTGCCACCCCCTTGGGGTTTGAGCAGCCCCAGCATTTT. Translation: CATPLGFEQPQHF.

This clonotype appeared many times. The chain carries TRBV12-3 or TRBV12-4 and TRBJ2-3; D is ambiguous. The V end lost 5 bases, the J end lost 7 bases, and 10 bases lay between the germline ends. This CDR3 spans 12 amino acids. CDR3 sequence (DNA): TGTGCCAGCAGTCTTATTTCAAATACGCAGTATTTT. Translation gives CASSLISNTQYF.

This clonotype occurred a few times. CDR3 residues: CASSQKASGSADTQYF. In DNA, the CDR3 is TGCGCCAGCAGTCAGAAGGCTAGCGGGAGTGCAGATACGCAGTATTTT. The V and J genes are TRBV10-1 and TRBJ2-3, with TRBD2 matching over 10 bases. V lost 5 bases, J lost 4 bases, and 9 bases stayed unmatched. Germline CDR1 and CDR2: WNHNN and SYGVQD (reference sequence). The CDR3 is made up of 16 amino acids.

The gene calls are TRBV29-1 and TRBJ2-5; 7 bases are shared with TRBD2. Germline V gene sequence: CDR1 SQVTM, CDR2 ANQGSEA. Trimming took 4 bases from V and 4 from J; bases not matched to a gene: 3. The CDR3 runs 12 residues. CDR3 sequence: CSVVWGGETQYF. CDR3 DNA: TGCAGCGTTGTTTGGGGGGGAGAGACCCAGTACTTC.

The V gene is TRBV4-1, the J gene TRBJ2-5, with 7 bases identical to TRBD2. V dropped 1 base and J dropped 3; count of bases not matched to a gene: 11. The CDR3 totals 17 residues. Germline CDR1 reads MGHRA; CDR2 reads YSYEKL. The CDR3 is CASSQGPMVAGEETQYF. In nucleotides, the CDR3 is TGCGCCAGCAGCCAAGGACCTATGGTGGCGGGAGAAGAGACCCAGTACTTC.

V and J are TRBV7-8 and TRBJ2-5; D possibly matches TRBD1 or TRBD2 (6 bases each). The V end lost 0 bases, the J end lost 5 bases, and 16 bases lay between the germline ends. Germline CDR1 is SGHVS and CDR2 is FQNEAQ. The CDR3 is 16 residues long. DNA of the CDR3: TGTGCCAGCAGCTTAGCGCGGTTGGGGGGCAGGGAGACCCAGTACTTC. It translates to CASSLARLGGRETQYF.

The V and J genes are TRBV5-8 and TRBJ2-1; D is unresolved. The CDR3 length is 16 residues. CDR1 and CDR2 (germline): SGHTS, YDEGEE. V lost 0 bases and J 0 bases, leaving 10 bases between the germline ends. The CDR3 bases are TGTGCCAGCAGCTTGGGAGACACGGGCTCCTACAATGAGCAGTTCTTC. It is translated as CASSLGDTGSYNEQFF.

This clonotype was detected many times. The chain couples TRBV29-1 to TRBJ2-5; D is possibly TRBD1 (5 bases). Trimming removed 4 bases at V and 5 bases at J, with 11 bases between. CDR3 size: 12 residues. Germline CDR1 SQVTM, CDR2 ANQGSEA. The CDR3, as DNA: TGCAGCGTTGCAGGGCTTGGGGAGACCCAGTACTTC. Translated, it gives CSVAGLGETQYF.

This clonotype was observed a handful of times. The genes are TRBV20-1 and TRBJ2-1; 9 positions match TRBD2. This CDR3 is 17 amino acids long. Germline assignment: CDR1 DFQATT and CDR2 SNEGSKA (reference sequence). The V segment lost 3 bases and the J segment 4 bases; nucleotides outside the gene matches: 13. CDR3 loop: CSARGPTSGWRYNEQFF. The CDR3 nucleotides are TGCAGTGCTAGGGGCCCTACTAGCGGGTGGCGGTACAATGAGCAGTTCTTC.

This chain's CDR3 is CASSEATGQGANSNQPQHF. The CDR3 DNA reads TGTGCCAGCAGTGAAGCCACGGGACAGGGGGCCAATAGCAATCAGCCCCAGCATTTT. V is TRBV6-1 and J is TRBJ1-5, with 12 bases lining up with TRBD1. V lost 0 bases and J lost 0; bases outside the gene matches: 6. The CDR3 is 19 residues long. Per the germline V gene, CDR1 is MNHNS and CDR2 is SASEGT.

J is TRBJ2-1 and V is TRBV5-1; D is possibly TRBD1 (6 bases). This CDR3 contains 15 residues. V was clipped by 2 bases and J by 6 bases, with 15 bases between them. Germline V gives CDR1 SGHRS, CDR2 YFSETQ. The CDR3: CASSLQGVRGNEQFF. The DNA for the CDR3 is TGCGCCAGCAGCTTACAGGGAGTAAGAGGCAATGAGCAGTTCTTC.

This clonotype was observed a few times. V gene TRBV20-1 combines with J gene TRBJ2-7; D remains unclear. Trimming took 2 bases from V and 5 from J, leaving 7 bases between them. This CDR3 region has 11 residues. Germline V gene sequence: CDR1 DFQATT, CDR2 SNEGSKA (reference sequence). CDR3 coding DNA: TGCAGTGCTAGACCTTTCGACGAGCAGTACTTC. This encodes CSARPFDEQYF.

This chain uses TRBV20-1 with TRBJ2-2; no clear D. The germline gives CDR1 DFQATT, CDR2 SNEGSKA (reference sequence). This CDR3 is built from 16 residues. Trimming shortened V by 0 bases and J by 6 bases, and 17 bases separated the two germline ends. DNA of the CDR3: TGCAGTGCTAGAGATCGTGATCCCCTATCTCCCGGGGAGCTGTTTTTT. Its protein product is CSARDRDPLSPGELFF.

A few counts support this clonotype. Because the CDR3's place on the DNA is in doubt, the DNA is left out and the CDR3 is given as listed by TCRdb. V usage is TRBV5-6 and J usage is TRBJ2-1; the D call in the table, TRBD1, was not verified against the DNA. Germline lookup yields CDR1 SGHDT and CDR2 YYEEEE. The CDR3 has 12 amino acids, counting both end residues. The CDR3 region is CASSAVGQGSFF.

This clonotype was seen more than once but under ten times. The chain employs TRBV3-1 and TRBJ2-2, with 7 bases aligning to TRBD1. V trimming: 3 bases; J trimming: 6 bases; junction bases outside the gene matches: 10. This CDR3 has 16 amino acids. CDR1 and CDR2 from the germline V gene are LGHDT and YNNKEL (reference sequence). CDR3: CASSQETGFGPGELFF. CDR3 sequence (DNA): TGTGCCAGCAGCCAGGAGACAGGGTTTGGGCCCGGGGAGCTGTTTTTT.